This TCR beta chain came from a study of CD8+ T cells in alopecia areata (dated by TCRdb to 2016 to 2019). About the full investigation: Treated patients were enrolled in an open-label pilot trial of oral tofacitinib at 5 to 10 mg twice daily for moderate-to-severe alopecia areata. Tofacitinib was given for 6 to 18 months, followed by 6 months of follow-up off drug to assess delayed response and recurrence. High-throughput TCRbeta sequencing was used to examine T cell clonal expansion in alopecia areata in both the C3H/HeJ mouse model and human patients. In treated patients, disease severity was measured using the SALT score, which gives the percentage of scalp surface area affected. Scalp clonality was compared among normal scalp (n=4), patchy alopecia areata scalp (n=8), and alopecia totalis/universalis scalp (n=8). RNA came from the PAXgene miRNA kit for fixed scalp, the miRNeasy kit for PBMCs, and the RNeasy kit for mouse skin. TCRbeta CDR3 regions were amplified by immunoSEQ multiplex PCR with 35 Vbeta forward and 13 Jbeta reverse primers. Human TCRbeta sequencing covered scalp tissue and sorted CD4+ and CD8+ peripheral blood T cells from patchy and totalis/universalis alopecia areata patients and healthy controls. Tofacitinib-treated patients had biopsies at baseline and at 4 and 24 weeks of treatment, with a later scalp biopsy in several patients. Beyond this particular receptor, the publication reports: Because the treated cohort was small and included a single nonresponder, larger studies are needed to assess links between baseline CD8+ expansion and response. During tofacitinib treatment, many expanded lesional clones remained in scalp and blood, and this persistence may partly explain relapse after treatment is stopped. Lesional scalp, especially in alopecia totalis/universalis, showed higher clonality and more expanded CD8+ clones than normal scalp, suggesting antigenic drive. Compared with mice, TCR sequences shared between patients were less clear, possibly partly because of HLA diversity across the patient population. With tofacitinib, both scalp clonality and the number of expanded CD8+ clones among the top 100 scalp clones went down significantly. Unlike mouse skin, which is dominated by gammadelta T cells, normal human skin has resident alphabeta T cells that are also sequenced, and this complicates analysis of the scalp TCR repertoire.

In this sample, this clone turned up a few times. Its recognized antigen is unknown. No per-base quality is available; no much larger clone lies one base away. Interpreted using the paper, the time point label stands for: around 29 days on oral tofacitinib. Reading the label with the study, this specimen's treatment or condition is: oral pan-JAK inhibitor, 5-10 mg twice daily. Lesional scalp punch biopsies and peripheral blood were obtained from alopecia areata patients. After PBMCs were isolated by density centrifugation and stained for CD3, CD4 and CD8, a FACSAria was used to sort CD4+ and CD8+ T cells. The library was built by means of the immunoSEQ multiplex PCR assay. RNA was extracted from all samples and reverse transcribed into cDNA as template for TCR sequencing. SuperScript III was used to make first-strand cDNA, primed with a 2:1 mix of oligo-dT and random hexamers. A synthetic immune receptor repertoire was used to measure amplification bias, and any remaining bias was corrected computationally. Processing in the source paper ran as follows. Raw reads were preprocessed to remove errors, and CDR3 was defined by IMGT conventions from the conserved cysteine to phenylalanine. To get clonality, Shannon entropy was normalized by log2 of the number of productive unique TCRs and the result was subtracted from 1. Whether each scalp clone was CD4 or CD8 was inferred by checking scalp TCRbeta sequences against the CD4 and CD8 repertoires from sorted blood. This immuneACCESS table, as held by TCRdb, lists in-frame sequences with V and J called but not all clones. Of the missing ones, under half trace to an unresolved V gene in checked studies; the others have no known cause. V, J and clone size are taken as reported in that table, and D and trimming were inferred from the DNA itself. Recorded for this sample are about 150,000 clones; around half of them occurred a single time. The ten largest clones take up about 15% of the sample.

The germline V gene sets CDR1 to SGDLS and CDR2 to YYNGEE. V lost 1 base and J lost 2 bases, and the count of bases not matched to a germline gene is 6. The cysteine opens and the phenylalanine closes a CDR3 of 17 amino acids. The DNA shown is the 51-base CDR3, in frame from base 1. The origin of this receptor is a human donor with alopecia areata. The sample consisted of CD8+ T cells sorted from blood, taken at week 4, from a patient treated with tofacitinib. The chain links TRBV9 with TRBJ2-1; the junction holds 10 bases that match TRBD2. The CDR3 is CASSVLGLAATYNEQFF. The sequenced DNA is TGTGCCAGCAGCGTATTAGGACTAGCGGCAACCTACAATGAGCAGTTCTTC.